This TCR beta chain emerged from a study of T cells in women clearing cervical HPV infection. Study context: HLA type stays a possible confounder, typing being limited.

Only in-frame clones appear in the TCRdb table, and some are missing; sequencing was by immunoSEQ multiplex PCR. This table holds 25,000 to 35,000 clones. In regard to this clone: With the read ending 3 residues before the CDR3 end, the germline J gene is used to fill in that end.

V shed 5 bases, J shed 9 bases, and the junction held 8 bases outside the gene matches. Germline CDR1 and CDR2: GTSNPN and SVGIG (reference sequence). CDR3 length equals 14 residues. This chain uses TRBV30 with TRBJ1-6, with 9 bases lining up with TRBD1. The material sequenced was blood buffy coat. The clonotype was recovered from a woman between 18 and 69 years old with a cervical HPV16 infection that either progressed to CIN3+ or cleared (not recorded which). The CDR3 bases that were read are TGTGCCTGGGCTCCGGGACAGGGTGTTTCACCC. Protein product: CAWAPGQGVSP. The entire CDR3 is CAWAPGQGVSPLHF.